This TCR beta chain comes out of a study of OX40 agonist ivuxolimab in advanced cancers. Across the study: With ivuxolimab, an agonistic anti-OX40 (CD134) antibody, patients were treated. Partial responses were achieved by three patients, one with hepatocellular carcinoma and two with cutaneous melanoma.

Study outcomes and limitations: Within 6 weeks, CD4+ and CD8+ blood T cells expanded clonally at 0.1 to 3.0 mg/kg.

Per germline, CDR1 MGHRA and CDR2 YSYEKL. The CDR3 is made up of 14 amino acids. With 4 bases clipped from V and 3 bases from J, the junction kept 5 bases outside the gene matches. A note on this clone: Its antigen is undetermined.

Clones were sequenced by immunoSEQ multiplex PCR, and TCRdb holds only the in-frame ones, with some missing. The data show approximately 100,000 clones, 75% to 95% seen once. Patients with autoimmune history or systemic immunosuppression were excluded. This TCR derives from an adult with an advanced solid tumor such as melanoma, head and neck, liver or kidney cancer. The V call is TRBV4-1, the J call TRBJ2-7; 8 bases are a match to TRBD1. The starting material was CD4+ or CD8+ T cells sorted from blood, obtained in a trial of the OX40 agonist ivuxolimab. In nucleotides, the CDR3 is TGCGCCAGCAGCCTAGGACAGGGTAACTACGAGCAGTACTTC. It yields the protein CASSLGQGNYEQYF.